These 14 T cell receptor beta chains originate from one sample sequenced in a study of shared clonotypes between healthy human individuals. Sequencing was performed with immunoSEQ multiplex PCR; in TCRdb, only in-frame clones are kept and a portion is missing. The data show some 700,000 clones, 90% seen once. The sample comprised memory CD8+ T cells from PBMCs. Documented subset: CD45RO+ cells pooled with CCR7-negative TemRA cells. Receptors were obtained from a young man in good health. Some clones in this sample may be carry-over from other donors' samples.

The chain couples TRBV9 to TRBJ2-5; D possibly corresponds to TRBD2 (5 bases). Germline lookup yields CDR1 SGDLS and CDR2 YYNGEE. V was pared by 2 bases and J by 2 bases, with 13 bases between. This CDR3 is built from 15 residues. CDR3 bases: TGTGCCAGCAGCGTCCCCTCGGGCGGGCAAGAGACCCAGTACTTC. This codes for CASSVPSGGQETQYF.

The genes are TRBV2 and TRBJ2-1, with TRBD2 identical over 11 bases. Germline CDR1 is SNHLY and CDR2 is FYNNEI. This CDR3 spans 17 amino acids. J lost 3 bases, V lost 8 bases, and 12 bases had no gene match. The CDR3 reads CASGYQETSGSYNEQFF. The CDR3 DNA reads TGTGCCAGCGGCTACCAGGAAACTAGCGGGAGCTACAATGAGCAGTTCTTC. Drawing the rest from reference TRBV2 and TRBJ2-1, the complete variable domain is EPEVTQTPSHQVTQMGQEVILRCVPISNHLYFYWYRQILGQKVEFLVSFYNNEISEKSEIFDDQFSVERPDGSNFTLKIRSTKLEDSAMYFCASGYQETSGSYNEQFFGPGTRLTVL.

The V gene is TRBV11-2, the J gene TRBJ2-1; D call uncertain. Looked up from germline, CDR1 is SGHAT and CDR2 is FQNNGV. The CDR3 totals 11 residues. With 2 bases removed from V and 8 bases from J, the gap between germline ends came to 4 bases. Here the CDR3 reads CASSLPHEQFF. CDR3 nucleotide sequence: TGTGCCAGCAGCTTACCGCATGAGCAGTTCTTC.

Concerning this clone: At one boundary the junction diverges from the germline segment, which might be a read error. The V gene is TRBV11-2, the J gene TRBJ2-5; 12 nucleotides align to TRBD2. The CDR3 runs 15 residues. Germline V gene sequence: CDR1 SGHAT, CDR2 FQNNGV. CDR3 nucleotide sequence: TGTGCCAGCAGCCGGCGCGGACTAGCGGGACCACATGGCGACTTC. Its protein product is CASSRRGLAGPHGDF.

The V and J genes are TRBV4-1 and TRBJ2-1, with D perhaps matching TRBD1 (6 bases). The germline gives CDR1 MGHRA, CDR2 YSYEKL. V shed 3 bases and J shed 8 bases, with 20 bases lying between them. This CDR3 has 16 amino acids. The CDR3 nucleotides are TGCGCCAGCAGCCAGAAACAGGGTAGGGGTTTCGATGAGCAGTTCTTC. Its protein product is CASSQKQGRGFDEQFF.

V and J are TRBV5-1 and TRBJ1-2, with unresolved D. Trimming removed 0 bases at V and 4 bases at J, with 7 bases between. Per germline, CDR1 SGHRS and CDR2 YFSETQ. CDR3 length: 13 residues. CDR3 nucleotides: TGCGCCAGCAGCTTGGGAGGGCTCTATGGCTACACCTTC. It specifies CASSLGGLYGYTF.

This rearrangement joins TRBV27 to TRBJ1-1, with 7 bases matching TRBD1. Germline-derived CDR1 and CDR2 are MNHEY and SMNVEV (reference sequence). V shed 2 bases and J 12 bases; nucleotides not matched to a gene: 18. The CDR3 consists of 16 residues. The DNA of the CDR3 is TGTGCCAGCAGTTTACGTGCGGGAACAGGGGACGTGGGGACTTTCTTT. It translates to CASSLRAGTGDVGTFF.

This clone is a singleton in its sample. CDR3 sequence reads: CASSLLAAGVGETQYF. CDR3 nucleotide sequence: TGTGCCAGCAGCTTACTGGCGGCAGGGGTGGGAGAGACCCAGTACTTC. This rearrangement joins TRBV7-3 to TRBJ2-5; the D gene is possibly TRBD1 (6 bases). The V and J ends lost 2 bases and 4 bases respectively, with 17 bases between them. The CDR3 spans 16 residues. Germline-derived CDR1 and CDR2 are SGHTA and FQGTGA.

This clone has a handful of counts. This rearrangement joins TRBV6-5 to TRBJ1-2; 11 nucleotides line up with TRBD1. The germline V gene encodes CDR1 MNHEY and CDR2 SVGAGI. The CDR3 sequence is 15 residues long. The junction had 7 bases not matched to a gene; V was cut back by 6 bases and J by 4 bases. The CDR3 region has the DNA TGTGCCAGCAGCCTGGGACAGGGGGTTATCTATGGCTACACCTTC. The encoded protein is CASSLGQGVIYGYTF.

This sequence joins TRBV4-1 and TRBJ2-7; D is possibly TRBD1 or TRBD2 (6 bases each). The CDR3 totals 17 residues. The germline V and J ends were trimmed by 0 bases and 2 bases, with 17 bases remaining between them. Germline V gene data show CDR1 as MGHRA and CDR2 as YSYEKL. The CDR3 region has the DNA TGCGCCAGCAGCCAAGATTATGGGGGGCTAGCCCCCTACGAGCAGTACTTC. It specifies CASSQDYGGLAPYEQYF.

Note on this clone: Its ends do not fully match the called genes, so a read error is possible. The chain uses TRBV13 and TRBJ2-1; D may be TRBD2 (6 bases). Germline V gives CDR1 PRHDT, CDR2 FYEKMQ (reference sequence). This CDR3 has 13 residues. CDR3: CASSVGGTQGEFF. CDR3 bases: TGTGCCAGCAGCGTAGGCGGGACTCAGGGAGAGTTCTTC.

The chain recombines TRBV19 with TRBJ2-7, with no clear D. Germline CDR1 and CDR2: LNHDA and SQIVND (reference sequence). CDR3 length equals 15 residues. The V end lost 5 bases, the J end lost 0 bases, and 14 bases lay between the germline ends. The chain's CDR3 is CASSWSGRNSYEQYF. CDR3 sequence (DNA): TGTGCCAGTAGTTGGTCTGGACGCAACTCCTACGAGCAGTACTTC.

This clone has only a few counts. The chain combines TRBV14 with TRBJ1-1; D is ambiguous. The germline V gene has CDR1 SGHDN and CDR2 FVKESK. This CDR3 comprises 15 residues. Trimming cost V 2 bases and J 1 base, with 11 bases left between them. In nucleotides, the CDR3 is TGTGCCAGCAGCCAACCCCGGCTCGGGAACACTGAAGCTTTCTTT. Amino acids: CASSQPRLGNTEAFF. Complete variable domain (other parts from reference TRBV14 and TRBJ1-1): EAGVTQFPSHSVIEKGQTVTLRCDPISGHDNLYWYRRVMGKEIKFLLHFVKESKQDESGMPNNRFLAERTGGTYSTLKVQPAELEDSGVYFCASSQPRLGNTEAFFGQGTRLTVV.

CDR3 DNA: TGTGCCAGCAGCTTTACCGCCAAAGAGACCCAGTACTTC. Translation gives CASSFTAKETQYF. The chain links TRBV11-1 to TRBJ2-5; D gene unclear. The CDR3 sequence is 13 residues long. Trimming took off 3 bases at V and 3 bases at J, with 8 bases between the two ends. CDR1 is SGHAT, CDR2 FQDESV, per germline (reference sequence).